These T cell receptor beta chains were read from a single sample in a study of T cell responses to AZD1222 COVID-19 vaccine. Measured with immunoSEQ multiplex PCR; TCRdb has only the in-frame clones, and not every one. The data show 85,000 to 130,000 clones, with roughly 91% seen just once and 15% to 20% held by the top ten. The sample in question was peripheral blood, obtained on day 0 of AZD1222 vaccination. The receptors originated from an adult in good health. CDR3s include the opening cysteine and the closing phenylalanine or tryptophan. Each record gives: V gene, D gene, J gene, CDR3 protein. D genes are given only for firm matches.

>TRBV25-1|TRBD2|TRBJ2-2
CASSDPGLAAGELFF
>TRBV7-9|-|TRBJ1-1
CASSLDGGTEAFF
>TRBV11-2|-|TRBJ1-2
CASSLKTGLDYGYTF
>TRBV7-2|-|TRBJ1-5
CASSNLDGTGDQPQHF
>TRBV5-1|-|TRBJ1-1
CASSLLSPGNLGTEAFF
>TRBV5-1|-|TRBJ1-1
CASDTVFSGRVTEAFF
>TRBV5-1|-|TRBJ1-5
CASSLLPEGNLPQHF
>TRBV7-6|TRBD2|TRBJ2-7
CASSPRLAGGRATYEQYF
>TRBV10-3|-|TRBJ1-6
CAISEGGRGRNSPLHF
>TRBV5-1|-|TRBJ1-2
CASSLRRADYGYTF
>TRBV18|-|TRBJ2-1
CASSFGEYNEQFF
>TRBV18|-|TRBJ2-7
CASSPAGSYEQYF
>TRBV11-2|-|TRBJ2-3
CASSQGTADTQYF
>TRBV4-1|TRBD1|TRBJ1-6
CASSFPGQGSPLHF
>TRBV27|TRBD2|TRBJ2-7
CASTLAASGGYEQYF
>TRBV11-3|TRBD1|TRBJ1-2
CASSWTGVNYGYTF
>TRBV11-2|TRBD1|TRBJ1-1
CASSLLTGTNTEAFF
>TRBV4-2|TRBD2|TRBJ2-1
CASSQVTGRSGGSSYNEQFF
>TRBV12-3/TRBV12-4|-|TRBJ2-1
CASSFRGHEQFF
>TRBV6-2/TRBV6-3|-|TRBJ2-7
CASSPGRGAVSYEQYF
>TRBV19|TRBD1|TRBJ1-1
CAARQGMTEAFF
>TRBV27|-|TRBJ1-1
CASSFNTGHRGTEAFF
>TRBV7-8|-|TRBJ1-4
CASSLSRNEKLFF
>TRBV27|-|TRBJ2-3
CASSLYPSTGEDTQYF
>TRBV20-1|-|TRBJ1-2
CSASVDYGYTF
>TRBV19|TRBD2|TRBJ2-3
CASSMGRGAPTDTQYF
>TRBV14|-|TRBJ2-5
CASSHEGPYYQETQYF
>TRBV6-1|-|TRBJ1-5
CASSESRYSNQPQHF
>TRBV2|-|TRBJ2-5
CASSEMTSEETQYF